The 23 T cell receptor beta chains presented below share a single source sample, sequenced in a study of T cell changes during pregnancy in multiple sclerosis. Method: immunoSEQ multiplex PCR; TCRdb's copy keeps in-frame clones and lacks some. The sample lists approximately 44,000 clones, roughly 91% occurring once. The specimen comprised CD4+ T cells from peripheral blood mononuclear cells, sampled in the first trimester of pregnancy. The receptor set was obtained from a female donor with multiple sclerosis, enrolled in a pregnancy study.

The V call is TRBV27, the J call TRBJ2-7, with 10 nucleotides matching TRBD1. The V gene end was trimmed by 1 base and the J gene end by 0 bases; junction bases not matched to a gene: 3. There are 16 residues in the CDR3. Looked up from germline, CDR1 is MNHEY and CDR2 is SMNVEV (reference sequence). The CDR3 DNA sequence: TGTGCCAGCAGTTTATTTGGGACAGGGGTCTCCTACGAGCAGTACTTC. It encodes CASSLFGTGVSYEQYF.

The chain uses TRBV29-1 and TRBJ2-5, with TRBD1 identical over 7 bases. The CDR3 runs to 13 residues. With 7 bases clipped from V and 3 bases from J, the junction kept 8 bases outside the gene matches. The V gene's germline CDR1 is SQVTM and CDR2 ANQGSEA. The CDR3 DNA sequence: TGCAGCGCCCGACAGGGAAACGAAGAGACCCAGTACTTC. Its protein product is CSARQGNEETQYF.

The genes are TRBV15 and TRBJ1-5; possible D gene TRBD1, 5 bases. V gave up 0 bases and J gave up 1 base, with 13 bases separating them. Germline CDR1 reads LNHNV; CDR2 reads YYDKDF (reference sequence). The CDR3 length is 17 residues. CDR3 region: CATSRDPRERSNQPQHF. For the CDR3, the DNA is TGTGCCACCAGCAGAGACCCCAGGGAAAGGAGCAATCAGCCCCAGCATTTT.

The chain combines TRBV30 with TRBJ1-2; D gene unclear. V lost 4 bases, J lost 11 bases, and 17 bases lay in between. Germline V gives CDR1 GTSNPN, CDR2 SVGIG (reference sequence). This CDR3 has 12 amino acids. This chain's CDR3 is CAWTPQLLGYTF. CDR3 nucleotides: TGTGCCTGGACCCCCCAACTTCTTGGTTACACCTTC.

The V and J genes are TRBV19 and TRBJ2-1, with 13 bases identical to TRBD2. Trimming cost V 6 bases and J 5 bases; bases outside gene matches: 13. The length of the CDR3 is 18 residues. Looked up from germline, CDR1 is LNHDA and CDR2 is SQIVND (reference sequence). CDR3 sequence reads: CASSGGGLAGPGHNEQFF. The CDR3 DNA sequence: TGTGCCAGTAGCGGAGGGGGACTAGCGGGACCTGGGCACAATGAGCAGTTCTTC. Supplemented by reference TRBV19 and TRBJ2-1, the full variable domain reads DGGITQSPKYLFRKEGQNVTLSCEQNLNHDAMYWYRQDPGQGLRLIYYSQIVNDFQKGDIAEGYSVSREKKESFPLTVTSAQKNPTAFYLCASSGGGLAGPGHNEQFFGPGTRLTVL.

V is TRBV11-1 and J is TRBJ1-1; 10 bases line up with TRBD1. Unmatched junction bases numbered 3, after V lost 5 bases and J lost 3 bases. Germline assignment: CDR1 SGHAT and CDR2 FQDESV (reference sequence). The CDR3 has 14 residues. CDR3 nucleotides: TGTGCCAGCAGCATTGGACAGGGGGACACTGAAGCTTTCTTT. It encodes CASSIGQGDTEAFF.

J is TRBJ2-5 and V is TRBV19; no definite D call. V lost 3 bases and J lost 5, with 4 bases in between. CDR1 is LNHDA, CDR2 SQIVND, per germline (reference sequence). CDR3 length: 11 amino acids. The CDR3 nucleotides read TGTGCCAGTAGTATTATGGAGACCCAGTACTTC. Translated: CASSIMETQYF.

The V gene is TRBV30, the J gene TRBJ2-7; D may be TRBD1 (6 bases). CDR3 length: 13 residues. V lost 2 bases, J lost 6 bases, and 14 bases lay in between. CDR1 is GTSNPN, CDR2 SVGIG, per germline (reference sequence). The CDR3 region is CAWSFTDRSEQYF. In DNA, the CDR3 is TGTGCCTGGAGTTTCACGGACAGATCCGAGCAGTACTTC. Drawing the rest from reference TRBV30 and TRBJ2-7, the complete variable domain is SQTIHQWPATLVQPVGSPLSLECTVEGTSNPNLYWYRQAAGRGLQLLFYSVGIGQISSEVPQNLSASRPQDRQFILSSKKLLLSDSGFYLCAWSFTDRSEQYFGPGTRLTVT.

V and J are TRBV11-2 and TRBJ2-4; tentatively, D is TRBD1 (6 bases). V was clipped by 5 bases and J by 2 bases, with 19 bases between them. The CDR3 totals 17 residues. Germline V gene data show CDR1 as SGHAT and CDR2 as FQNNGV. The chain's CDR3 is CASSPHPSWGPKNIQYF. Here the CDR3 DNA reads TGTGCCAGCAGCCCTCATCCCAGTTGGGGGCCCAAAAACATTCAGTACTTC. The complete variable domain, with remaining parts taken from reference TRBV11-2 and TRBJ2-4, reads EAGVAQSPRYKIIEKRQSVAFWCNPISGHATLYWYQQILGQGPKLLIQFQNNGVVDDSQLPKDRFSAERLKGVDSTLKIQPAKLEDSAVYLCASSPHPSWGPKNIQYFGAGTRLSVL.

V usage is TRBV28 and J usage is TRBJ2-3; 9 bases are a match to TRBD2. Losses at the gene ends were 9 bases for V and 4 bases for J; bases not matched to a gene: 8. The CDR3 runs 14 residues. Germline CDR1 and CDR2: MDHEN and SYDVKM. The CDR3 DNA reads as TGTGCCAGAACAGCGGGAGGAATCCCAGATACGCAGTATTTT. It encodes CARTAGGIPDTQYF.

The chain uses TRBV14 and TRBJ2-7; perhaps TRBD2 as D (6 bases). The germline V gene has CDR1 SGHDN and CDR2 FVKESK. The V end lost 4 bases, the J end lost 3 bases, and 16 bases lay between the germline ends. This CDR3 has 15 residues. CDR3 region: CASSLRGGGNYEQYF. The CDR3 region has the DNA TGTGCCAGCAGCCTCCGGGGCGGAGGGAACTACGAGCAGTACTTC.

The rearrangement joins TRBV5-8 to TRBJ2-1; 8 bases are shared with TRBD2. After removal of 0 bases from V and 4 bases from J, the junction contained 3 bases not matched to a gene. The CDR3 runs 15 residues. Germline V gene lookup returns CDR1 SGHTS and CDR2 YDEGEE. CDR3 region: CASSLDSGNYNEQFF. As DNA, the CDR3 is TGTGCCAGCAGCTTGGATAGCGGGAATTACAATGAGCAGTTCTTC.

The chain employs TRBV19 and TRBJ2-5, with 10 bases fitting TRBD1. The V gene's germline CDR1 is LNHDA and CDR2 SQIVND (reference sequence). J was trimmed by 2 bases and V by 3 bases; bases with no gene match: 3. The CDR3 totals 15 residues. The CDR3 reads CASSMGQGKQETQYF. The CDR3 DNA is TGTGCCAGTAGTATGGGACAGGGGAAGCAAGAGACCCAGTACTTC.

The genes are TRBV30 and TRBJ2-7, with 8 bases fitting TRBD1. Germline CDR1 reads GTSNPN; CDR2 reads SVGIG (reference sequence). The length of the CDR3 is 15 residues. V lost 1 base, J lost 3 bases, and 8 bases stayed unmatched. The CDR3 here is CAWSGVRGRIYEQYF. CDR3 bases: TGTGCCTGGAGTGGGGTCAGGGGGCGAATCTACGAGCAGTACTTC.

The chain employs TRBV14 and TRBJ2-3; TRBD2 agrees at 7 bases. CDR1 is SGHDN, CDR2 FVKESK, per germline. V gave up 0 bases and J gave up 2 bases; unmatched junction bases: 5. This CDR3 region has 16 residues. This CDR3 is CASSQDFSGHTDTQYF. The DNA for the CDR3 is TGTGCCAGCAGCCAAGATTTTAGCGGGCACACAGATACGCAGTATTTT.

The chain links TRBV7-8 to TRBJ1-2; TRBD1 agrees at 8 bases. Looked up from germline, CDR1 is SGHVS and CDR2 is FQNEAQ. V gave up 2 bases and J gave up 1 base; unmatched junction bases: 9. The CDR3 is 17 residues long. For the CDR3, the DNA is TGTGCCAGCAGCTTAAAACCCCAGACAGGGGTTAACTATGGCTACACCTTC. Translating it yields CASSLKPQTGVNYGYTF. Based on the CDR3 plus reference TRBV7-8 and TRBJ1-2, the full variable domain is GAGVSQSPRYKVAKRGQDVALRCDPISGHVSLFWYQQALGQGPEFLTYFQNEAQLDKSGLPSDRFFAERPEGSVSTLKIQRTQQEDSAVYLCASSLKPQTGVNYGYTFGSGTRLTVV.

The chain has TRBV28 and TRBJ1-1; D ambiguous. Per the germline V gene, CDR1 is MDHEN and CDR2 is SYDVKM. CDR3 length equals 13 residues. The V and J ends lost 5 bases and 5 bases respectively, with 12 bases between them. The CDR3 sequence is CASSPPVGTEAFF. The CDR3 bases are TGTGCCAGCAGTCCCCCAGTTGGTACTGAAGCTTTCTTT.

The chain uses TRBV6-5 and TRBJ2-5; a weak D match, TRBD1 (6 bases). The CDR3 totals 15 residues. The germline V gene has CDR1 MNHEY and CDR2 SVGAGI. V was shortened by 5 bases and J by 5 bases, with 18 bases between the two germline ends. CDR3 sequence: CASSNTQGPGETQYF. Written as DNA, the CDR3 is TGTGCCAGCAGTAACACACAGGGACCCGGGGAGACCCAGTACTTC.

The CDR3 protein is CASSSAVGGRNTDTQYF. The CDR3 DNA is TGTGCCAGCAGCTCCGCAGTTGGGGGCAGGAACACAGATACGCAGTATTTT. This chain joins TRBV7-9 and TRBJ2-3; tentatively, D is TRBD1 (6 bases). Between the trimmed V and J ends, which lost 4 bases and 2 bases, there was a span of 19 bases. Germline values: CDR1 SEHNR, CDR2 FQNEAQ (reference sequence). This CDR3 region has 17 residues.

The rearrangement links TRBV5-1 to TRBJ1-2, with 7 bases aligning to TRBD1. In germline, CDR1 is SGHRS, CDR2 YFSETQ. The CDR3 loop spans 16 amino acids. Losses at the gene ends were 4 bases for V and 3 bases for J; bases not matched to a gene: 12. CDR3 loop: CASSPRQGSGYYGYTF. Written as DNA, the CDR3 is TGCGCCAGCAGCCCCCGACAGGGATCTGGATACTATGGCTACACCTTC.

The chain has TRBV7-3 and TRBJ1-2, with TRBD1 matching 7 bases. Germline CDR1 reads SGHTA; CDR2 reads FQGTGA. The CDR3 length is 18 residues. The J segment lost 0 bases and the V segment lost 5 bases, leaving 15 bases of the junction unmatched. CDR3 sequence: CASSHYVGDRATNYGYTF. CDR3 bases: TGTGCCAGCAGCCATTATGTAGGTGACAGGGCTACTAACTATGGCTACACCTTC.

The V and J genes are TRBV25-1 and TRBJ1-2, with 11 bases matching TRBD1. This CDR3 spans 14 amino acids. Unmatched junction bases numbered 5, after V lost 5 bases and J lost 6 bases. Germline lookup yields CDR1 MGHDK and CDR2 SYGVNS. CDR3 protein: CASSKGQGVNGYTF. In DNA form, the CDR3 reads TGTGCCAGCAGTAAGGGACAGGGGGTGAATGGCTACACCTTC.

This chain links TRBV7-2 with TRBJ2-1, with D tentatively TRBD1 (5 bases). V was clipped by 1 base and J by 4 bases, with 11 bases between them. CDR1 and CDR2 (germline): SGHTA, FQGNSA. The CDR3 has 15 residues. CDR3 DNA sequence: TGTGCCAGCAGCTTAGTTTTAGGGGATTACAATGAGCAGTTCTTC. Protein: CASSLVLGDYNEQFF.